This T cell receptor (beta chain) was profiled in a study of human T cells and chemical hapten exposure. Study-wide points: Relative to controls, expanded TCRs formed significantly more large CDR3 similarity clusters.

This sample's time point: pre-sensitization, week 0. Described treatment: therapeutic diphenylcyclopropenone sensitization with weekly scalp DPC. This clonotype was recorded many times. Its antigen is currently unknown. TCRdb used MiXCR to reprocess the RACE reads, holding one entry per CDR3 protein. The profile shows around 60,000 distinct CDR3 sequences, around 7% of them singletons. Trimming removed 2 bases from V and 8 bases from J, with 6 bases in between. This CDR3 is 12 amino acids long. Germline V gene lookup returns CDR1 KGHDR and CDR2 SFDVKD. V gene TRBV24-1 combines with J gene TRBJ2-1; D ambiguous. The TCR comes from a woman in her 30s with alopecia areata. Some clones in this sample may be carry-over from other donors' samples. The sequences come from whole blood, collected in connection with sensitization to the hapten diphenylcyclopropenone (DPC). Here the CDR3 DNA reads TGTGCCACCAGTGATTATCAGGATGAGCAGTTCTTC. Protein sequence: CATSDYQDEQFF.